This is a list of T cell receptor beta chains from one sample in a study of blood T cell repertoires in COVID-19. Clones were sequenced by immunoSEQ multiplex PCR, and TCRdb holds only the in-frame ones, with some missing. The profile shows about 240,000 clones, approximately 90% of them singletons. The sample taken for sequencing was PBMCs or T cells enriched from blood (not recorded which). The source is a woman younger than 45 who had recovered from COVID-19. The CDR3 runs from the conserved cysteine through the conserved F or W. The D gene is left open where the match is weak. Expanded clones are given a class, and other clones once, few, many or no size at all.

D,size,J,V,DNA,CDR3
-,-,TRBJ1-3,TRBV30,TGTGCCTGGGGGACGATAGCCGGAAACACCATATATTTT,CAWGTIAGNTIYF
-,-,TRBJ1-1,TRBV5-1,TGCGCCAGCAGCTTGGGTGCTACAGCTAACACTGAAGCTTTCTTT,CASSLGATANTEAFF
-,-,TRBJ1-5,TRBV27,TGTGCCAGCAGTTTGAGCCCCAATAGCAATCAGCCCCAGCATTTT,CASSLSPNSNQPQHF
TRBD1,-,TRBJ1-5,TRBV9,TGTGCCAGCAGTCCAACAGGGGTGGTTAATCAGCCCCAGCATTTT,CASSPTGVVNQPQHF
-,-,TRBJ2-7,TRBV28,TGTGCCAGCAGTCCCCCCGGGGAAGTCTACGAGCAGTACTTC,CASSPPGEVYEQYF
-,-,TRBJ2-1,TRBV27,TGTGCCAGCAGTTTGTCTAAAGTTGAGTACTACAATGAGCAGTTCTTC,CASSLSKVEYYNEQFF
-,-,TRBJ2-1,TRBV5-1,TGCGCCAGCAGCCTCCTTACTAGGAGGGACAATGAGCAGTTCTTC,CASSLLTRRDNEQFF
TRBD1,few,TRBJ1-2,TRBV28,TGTGCCAGCAGTTACCAGGGGGCTGGTGGCTACACCTTC,CASSYQGAGGYTF
TRBD2,-,TRBJ2-1,TRBV9,TGTGCCAGTAAAGGAGACGGGACTAACAATGAGCAGTTCTTC,CASKGDGTNNEQFF
-,-,TRBJ1-1,TRBV28,TGTGCCAGCAGTCTCCTGGCAGGGCGGGGTAAAGCTTTCTTT,CASSLLAGRGKAFF
-,-,TRBJ2-1,TRBV7-3,TGTGCCAGCAGCTTAACGGGAGATCGATCCGGCAATGAGCAGTTCTTC,CASSLTGDRSGNEQFF
-,once,TRBJ2-1,TRBV7-9,TGTGCCAGCAGCGTTGACAAAAATGAGCAGTTCTTC,CASSVDKNEQFF
TRBD1,many,TRBJ1-2,TRBV5-1,TGCGCCAGCAGCCTGGGACAGATTGTAGGCGATGGCTACACCTTC,CASSLGQIVGDGYTF
-,-,TRBJ2-7,TRBV5-5,TGTGCCAGCAGCTTGGCCGAGGGCCCCAACTACGAGCAGTACTTC,CASSLAEGPNYEQYF
-,-,TRBJ2-2,TRBV12-3/TRBV12-4,TGTGCCAGCCTCTATCCCACCGGGGAGCTGTTTTTT,CASLYPTGELFF
TRBD2,-,TRBJ2-7,TRBV18,TGTGCCAGCTCACCGCTACTAGCGGGAAATCCGGAGCAGTACTTC,CASSPLLAGNPEQYF
TRBD2,-,TRBJ2-3,TRBV3-1/TRBV3-2,TGTGCCAGCAAGGAAGCGGGAGGGGGAAATACGCAGTATTTT,CASKEAGGGNTQYF
TRBD2,-,TRBJ2-1,TRBV7-2,TGTGCCAGCAGCCCCATTAGCGGGATTGGCAATGAGCAGTTCTTC,CASSPISGIGNEQFF
TRBD1,-,TRBJ1-1,TRBV4-3,TGCGCCAGCAGCCAAGACAGGGGGCCTGGGGCTGAAGCTTTCTTT,CASSQDRGPGAEAFF
-,-,TRBJ2-1,TRBV2,TGTGCCGGTCAGGAGGGGACCTCCTACAATGAGCAGTTCTTC,CAGQEGTSYNEQFF
TRBD1,-,TRBJ2-7,TRBV11-2,TGTGCCAGCAGCTTTGACAGGGCCACCTACGAGCAGTACTTC,CASSFDRATYEQYF
-,-,TRBJ2-3,TRBV19,TGTGCCAGTAGCGAGTTCACCACAGATACGCAGTATTTT,CASSEFTTDTQYF
TRBD2,-,TRBJ2-1,TRBV4-1,TGCGCCAGCAGCCAAGATCAGGGGACTAGGGCCTACAATGAGCAGTTCTTC,CASSQDQGTRAYNEQFF
-,-,TRBJ1-2,TRBV14,TGTGCCAGCAGCCAAGAGACAGCCTATGGCTACACCTTC,CASSQETAYGYTF
-,-,TRBJ1-6,TRBV4-3,TGCGCCAGCAGCCAAGACGCGGGGAGCTCCTATAATTCACCCCTCCACTTT,CASSQDAGSSYNSPLHF
-,-,TRBJ1-1,TRBV18,TGTGCCAGCTCACTACAGGGAGGGGGTGACACTGAAGCTTTCTTT,CASSLQGGGDTEAFF
-,-,TRBJ2-7,TRBV7-2,TGTGCCAGCAGCTTAGAGGGGACAATACCGTCCTACGAGCAGTACTTC,CASSLEGTIPSYEQYF
-,-,TRBJ1-5,TRBV6-2/TRBV6-3,TGTGCCAGCAGTTTACAGGGCACCGGTCAGCCCCAGCATTTT,CASSLQGTGQPQHF
-,-,TRBJ2-7,TRBV5-3,TGTGCCAGAAATACCGGGACAAAATACGAGCAGTACTTC,CARNTGTKYEQYF
TRBD2,-,TRBJ2-1,TRBV7-6,TGTGCCAGCAGCCCCATAGCGGGAAGCTCCTACAATGAGCAGTTCTTC,CASSPIAGSSYNEQFF
TRBD1,-,TRBJ2-1,TRBV13,TGTGCCAGCAGCTCATCACAGGGGTCGAATGAGCAGTTCTTC,CASSSSQGSNEQFF
-,-,TRBJ1-2,TRBV5-6,TGTGCCAGCAGCCCGCCCGGCTATGGCTACACCTTC,CASSPPGYGYTF
-,-,TRBJ1-2,TRBV6-6,TGTGCCAGCAGTTATACTAACTATGGCTACACCTTC,CASSYTNYGYTF
-,-,TRBJ1-5,TRBV6-5,TGTGCCAGCAGCTCCAGGCACGGTCAGCCCCAGCATTTT,CASSSRHGQPQHF
-,-,TRBJ2-1,TRBV7-2,TGTGCCAGCATCCGGTTCGAGACACGGGGTGCAATGAGGCAGTTCTTC,CASIRFETRGAMRQFF
TRBD2,-,TRBJ2-1,TRBV30,TGTGCCTGCAAGACCGGGACTAGCGGGAGTCCGATTGAGCAGTTCTTC,CACKTGTSGSPIEQFF
TRBD1,-,TRBJ2-7,TRBV18,TGTGCCAGCTCACCGCCGGGACAGTACGAGCAGTACTTC,CASSPPGQYEQYF
TRBD2,-,TRBJ2-7,TRBV6-5,TGTGCCAGCAGTCGACTAGCGGGTACCTACGAGCAGTACTTC,CASSRLAGTYEQYF
-,once,TRBJ1-1,TRBV18,TGTGCCAGCTCACCACAGCGAGAAACTGAAGCTTTCTTT,CASSPQRETEAFF